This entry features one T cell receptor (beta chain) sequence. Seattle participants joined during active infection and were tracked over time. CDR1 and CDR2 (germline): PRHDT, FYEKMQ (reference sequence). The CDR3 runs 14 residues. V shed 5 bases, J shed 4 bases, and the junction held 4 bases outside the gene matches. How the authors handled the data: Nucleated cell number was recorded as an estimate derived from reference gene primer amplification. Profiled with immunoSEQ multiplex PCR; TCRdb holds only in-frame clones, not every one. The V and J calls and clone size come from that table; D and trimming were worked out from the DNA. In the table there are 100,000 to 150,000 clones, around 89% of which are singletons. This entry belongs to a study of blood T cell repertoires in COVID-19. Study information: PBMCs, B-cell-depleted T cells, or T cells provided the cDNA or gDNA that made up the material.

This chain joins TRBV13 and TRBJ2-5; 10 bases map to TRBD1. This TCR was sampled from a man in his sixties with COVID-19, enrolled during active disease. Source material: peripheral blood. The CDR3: CASSVRTGGETQYF. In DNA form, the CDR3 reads TGTGCCAGCAGCGTAAGGACAGGGGGAGAGACCCAGTACTTC. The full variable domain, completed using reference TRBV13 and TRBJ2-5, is AAGVIQSPRHLIKEKRETATLKCYPIPRHDTVYWYQQGPGQDPQFLISFYEKMQSDKGSIPDRFSAQQFSDYHSELNMSSLELGDSALYFCASSVRTGGETQYFGPGTRLLVL.